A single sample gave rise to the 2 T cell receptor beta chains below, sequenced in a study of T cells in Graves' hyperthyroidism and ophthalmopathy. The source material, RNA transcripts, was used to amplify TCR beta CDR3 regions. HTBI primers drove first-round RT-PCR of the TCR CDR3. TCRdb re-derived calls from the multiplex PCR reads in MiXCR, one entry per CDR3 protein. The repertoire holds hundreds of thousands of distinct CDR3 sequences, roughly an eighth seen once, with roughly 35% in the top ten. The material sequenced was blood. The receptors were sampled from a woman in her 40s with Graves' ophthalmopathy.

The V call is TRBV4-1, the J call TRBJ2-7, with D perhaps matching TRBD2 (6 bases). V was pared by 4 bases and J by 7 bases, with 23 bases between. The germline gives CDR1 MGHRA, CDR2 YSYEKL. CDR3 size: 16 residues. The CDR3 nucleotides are TGCGCCAGCAGCCCCTGGGGTATAGCGGCTCTTGTTGAGCAGTACTTC. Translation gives CASSPWGIAALVEQYF.

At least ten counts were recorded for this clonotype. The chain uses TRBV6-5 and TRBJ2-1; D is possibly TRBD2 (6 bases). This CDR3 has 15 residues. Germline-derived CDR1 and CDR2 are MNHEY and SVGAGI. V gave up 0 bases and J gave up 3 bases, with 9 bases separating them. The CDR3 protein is CASSYSGSYYNEQFF. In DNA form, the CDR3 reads TGTGCCAGCAGTTACTCCGGGAGCTACTACAATGAGCAGTTCTTC.